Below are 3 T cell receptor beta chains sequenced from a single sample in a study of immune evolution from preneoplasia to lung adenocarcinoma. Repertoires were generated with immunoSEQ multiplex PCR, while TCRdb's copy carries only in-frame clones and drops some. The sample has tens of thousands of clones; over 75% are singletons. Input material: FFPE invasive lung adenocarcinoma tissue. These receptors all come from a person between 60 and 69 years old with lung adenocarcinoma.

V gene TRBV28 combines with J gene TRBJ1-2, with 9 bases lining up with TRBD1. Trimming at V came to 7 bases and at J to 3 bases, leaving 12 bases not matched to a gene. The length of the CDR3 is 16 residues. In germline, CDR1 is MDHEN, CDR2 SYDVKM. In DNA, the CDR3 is TGTGCCAGCACCAGGCTGGGACAGGGCCGCGACTATGGCTACACCTTC. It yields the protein CASTRLGQGRDYGYTF.

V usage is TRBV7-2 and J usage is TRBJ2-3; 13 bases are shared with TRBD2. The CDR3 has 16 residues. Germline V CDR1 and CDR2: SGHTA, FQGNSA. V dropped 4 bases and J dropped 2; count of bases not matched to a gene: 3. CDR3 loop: CASSSGLAGITDTQYF. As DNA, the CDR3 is TGTGCCAGCAGCTCGGGACTAGCGGGAATCACAGATACGCAGTATTTT.

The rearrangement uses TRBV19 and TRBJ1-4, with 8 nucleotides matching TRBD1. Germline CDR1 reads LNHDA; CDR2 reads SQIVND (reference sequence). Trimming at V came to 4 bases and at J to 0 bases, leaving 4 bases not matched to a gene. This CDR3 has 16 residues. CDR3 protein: CASSNQGASTNEKLFF. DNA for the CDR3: TGTGCCAGTAGTAATCAGGGGGCCTCAACTAATGAAAAACTGTTTTTT.